Sequencing of this T cell receptor beta chain was carried out in a study of shared clonotypes between healthy human individuals. Sequenced by immunoSEQ multiplex PCR; TCRdb stores in-frame clones only, minus some. The sample has 730,000 or so clones, roughly 70% seen once. The TCR sequence derives from a woman aged 25 to 45 in good health. The sequencing sample was made of memory CD4+ T cells sorted from blood. Described subset: CD45RA-negative fraction.

The CDR3 region has the DNA TGCGCCAGCACAGGGGAGGGAGAGACCCAGTACTTC. It encodes CASTGEGETQYF. V usage is TRBV5-1 and J usage is TRBJ2-5; TRBD2 might be the D (7 bases). The CDR3 extends over 12 amino acids. From germline, CDR1 is SGHRS and CDR2 YFSETQ. V lost 6 bases to trimming and J lost 4 bases, with 10 bases between them.